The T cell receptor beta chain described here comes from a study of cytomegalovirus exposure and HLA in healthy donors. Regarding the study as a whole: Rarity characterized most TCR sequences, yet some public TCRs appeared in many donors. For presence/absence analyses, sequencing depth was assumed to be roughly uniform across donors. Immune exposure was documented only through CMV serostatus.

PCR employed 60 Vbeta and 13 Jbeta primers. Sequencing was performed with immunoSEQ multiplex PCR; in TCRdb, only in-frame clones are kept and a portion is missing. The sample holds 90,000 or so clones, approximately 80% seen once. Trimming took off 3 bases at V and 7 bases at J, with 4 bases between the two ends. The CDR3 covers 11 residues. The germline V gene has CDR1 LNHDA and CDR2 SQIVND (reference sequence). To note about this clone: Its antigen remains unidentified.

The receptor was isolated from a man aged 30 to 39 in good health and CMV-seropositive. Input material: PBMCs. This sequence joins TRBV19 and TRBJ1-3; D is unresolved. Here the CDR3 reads CASSIGNTIYF. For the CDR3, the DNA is TGTGCCAGTAGTATCGGGAACACCATATATTTT. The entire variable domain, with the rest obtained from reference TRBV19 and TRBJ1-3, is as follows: DGGITQSPKYLFRKEGQNVTLSCEQNLNHDAMYWYRQDPGQGLRLIYYSQIVNDFQKGDIAEGYSVSREKKESFPLTVTSAQKNPTAFYLCASSIGNTIYFGEGSWLTVV.